This T cell receptor beta chain was captured by sequencing in a study of tumor-infiltrating lymphocytes in primary liver carcinoma. Study-wide background: Spanning 30 to 69 years of age, the patients were men and women.

This clonotype was observed a single time. Germline CDR1 is SGHAT and CDR2 is FQNNGV. J gave up 5 bases and V 7 bases, and 7 bases lay outside the gene matches. The CDR3 extends over 13 amino acids. Out of unsorted whole blood came the blood RNA, and germline DNA was extracted as well. With around 490 ng total RNA as template and a constant-region primer, TCR beta cDNA was made. Investigators got TCR beta libraries out of three nested multiplex PCR rounds, done with slightly modified ARM-PCR. For around 9 cycles apiece, the opening two PCR rounds ran with TRBV1-TRBV30 forward primers and a C-beta reverse primer. A single record per CDR3 protein comes from TCRdb applying MiXCR to the multiplex PCR reads. The table shows roughly 180,000 distinct CDR3 sequences, with approximately 60% occurring only once.

This TCR derives from a man aged 40-55 years with primary liver carcinoma and hepatitis B virus infection. The rearrangement joins TRBV11-2 to TRBJ2-5, with TRBD1 identical over 7 bases. The sequenced material came from peripheral blood. CDR3 amino acids: CASNWDSQETQYF. The DNA for the CDR3 is TGTGCCAGCAACTGGGACAGTCAGGAGACCCAGTACTTC.